A single sample is the source of the 24 T cell receptor beta chains below, sequenced in a study of T cells in Graves' hyperthyroidism and ophthalmopathy. What was amplified from RNA transcripts were TCR beta CDR3 regions. The HTBI set primed first-round TCR CDR3 RT-PCR. TCRdb reanalysed the multiplex PCR reads using MiXCR and keeps one entry per CDR3 protein. Among around 350,000 distinct CDR3 sequences listed, 20% to 30% were seen once. Sequenced input: blood. These receptors all come from a man in his fifties or sixties with Graves' hyperthyroidism.

This clonotype was counted a few times. The chain couples TRBV3-1 to TRBJ2-7; D unresolved. Trimming removed 0 bases at V and 3 bases at J, with 18 bases between. The CDR3 totals 17 residues. Germline values: CDR1 LGHDT, CDR2 YNNKEL (reference sequence). The CDR3: CASSQDIRAAESYEQYF. CDR3 sequence (DNA): TGTGCCAGCAGCCAAGATATACGAGCCGCCGAAAGCTACGAGCAGTACTTC.

On this clonotype itself: The conserved phenylalanine or tryptophan is not found at the CDR3 terminus, so this likely reflects a read error. The chain links TRBV6-2 or TRBV6-3 to TRBJ1-1; D not resolved. The germline V and J ends were trimmed by 2 bases and 3 bases, with 7 bases remaining between them. Germline CDR1 is MNHEY and CDR2 is SVGEGT. This CDR3 contains 13 residues. Here the CDR3 DNA reads TGTGCCAGCAGTTACCAGAGTGACACTGAAGCTTTCCTT. Translating gives CASSYQSDTEAFL.

This clonotype has a count of ten or more. The V gene is TRBV5-6, the J gene TRBJ1-1, with no clear D. Between the trimmed V and J ends, which lost 2 bases and 6 bases, there was a span of 5 bases. The CDR3 totals 11 residues. CDR1 and CDR2 from the germline V gene are SGHDT and YYEEEE. CDR3 in DNA: TGTGCCAGCAGCTTAGCTGCTGAAGCTTTCTTT. Translating it yields CASSLAAEAFF.

This chain joins TRBV28 and TRBJ2-7; D unclear. The CDR3 has 15 amino acids. In germline, CDR1 is MDHEN, CDR2 SYDVKM. Trimming took off 1 base at V and 5 bases at J, with 15 bases between the two ends. The CDR3 DNA follows: TGTGCCAGCAGTTTATCGCCCGGGTTGGGGAACGAGCAGTACTTC. As protein: CASSLSPGLGNEQYF.

This clonotype was found many times. The chain employs TRBV5-1 and TRBJ2-7, with 11 positions matching TRBD2. The CDR3 length is 14 residues. Germline values: CDR1 SGHRS, CDR2 YFSETQ. Trimming at V came to 3 bases and at J to 4 bases, leaving 3 bases not matched to a gene. The DNA for the CDR3 is TGCGCCAGCAGCTCGGGACTAGCGGATTACGAGCAGTACTTC. It yields the protein CASSSGLADYEQYF.

This clonotype was detected only a few times. This may arise from a read error, as a much more abundant clone is one base away. The V call is TRBV6-1, the J call TRBJ1-4, with 8 bases matching TRBD1. The CDR3 length is 16 residues. Germline V CDR1 and CDR2: MNHNS, SASEGT. Unmatched junction bases numbered 8, after V lost 8 bases and J lost 0 bases. This CDR3 is CASQAGGKTTNEKLFF. CDR3 DNA sequence: TGTGCCAGCCAGGCAGGGGGCAAAACAACTAATGAAAAACTGTTTTTT.

The chain is built from TRBV3-1 and TRBJ2-7, with TRBD2 matching over 12 bases. The CDR3 spans 16 residues. Germline V gene data show CDR1 as LGHDT and CDR2 as YNNKEL (reference sequence). Trimming at V came to 5 bases and at J to 6 bases, leaving 11 bases not matched to a gene. DNA for the CDR3: TGTGCCAGCAGCGTAGCCCTAGCGGGAGGGATTGGCGAGCAGTACTTC. It is translated as CASSVALAGGIGEQYF.

J is TRBJ2-5 and V is TRBV6-2 or TRBV6-3; TRBD2 agrees at 13 bases. The CDR3 sequence is 17 residues long. V shed 2 bases, J shed 1 base, and the junction held 4 bases outside the gene matches. Germline-derived CDR1 and CDR2 are MNHEY and SVGEGT. This CDR3 reads CASSYPGTSGAQETQYF. CDR3 bases: TGTGCCAGCAGTTACCCCGGGACTAGCGGGGCCCAAGAGACCCAGTACTTC.

Only a few counts were recorded for this clonotype. This sequence joins TRBV7-2 and TRBJ2-6; TRBD2 is a possible D gene (6 bases). The CDR3 is 17 residues long. Germline V CDR1 and CDR2: SGHTA, FQGNSA. Trimming removed 3 bases at V and 1 base at J, with 13 bases between. The CDR3, as DNA: TGTGCCAGCAGCTTGGCAGGGAGGAGTTCTGGGGCCAACGTCCTGACTTTC. This encodes CASSLAGRSSGANVLTF.

This clonotype was seen ten or more times. V usage is TRBV5-1 and J usage is TRBJ2-1; TRBD2 might be the D (6 bases). Germline CDR1 and CDR2: SGHRS and YFSETQ. The CDR3 is 15 residues long. Deletions cut 0 bases from V and 1 base from J, with 8 bases between. DNA of the CDR3: TGCGCCAGCAGCTTGGATGCGGGGTCCTACAATGAGCAGTTCTTC. Its translation: CASSLDAGSYNEQFF.

This clonotype was detected only once. The V gene is TRBV3-1, the J gene TRBJ2-1, with TRBD2 matching over 7 bases. The junction had 11 bases not matched to a gene; V was cut back by 1 base and J by 11 bases. Looked up from germline, CDR1 is LGHDT and CDR2 is YNNKEL (reference sequence). This CDR3 region has 15 residues. The DNA for the CDR3 is TGTGCCAGCAGCCAAGTCGCGATGGGGGGGTCCCAGCAGTTCTTC. It codes for CASSQVAMGGSQQFF.

J is TRBJ2-7 and V is TRBV7-9, with 7 bases matching TRBD1. The J segment lost 1 base and the V segment lost 5 bases, leaving 8 bases of the junction unmatched. The CDR3 runs 15 residues. CDR1 and CDR2 (germline): SEHNR, FQNEAQ (reference sequence). This CDR3 is CASSQAEQGSYEQYF. As DNA, the CDR3 is TGTGCCAGCAGCCAGGCGGAACAGGGGTCCTACGAGCAGTACTTC.

This sequence joins TRBV7-9 and TRBJ2-3; D is uncertain. The CDR3 extends over 15 amino acids. Trimming took 0 bases from V and 0 from J, leaving 7 bases between them. CDR1 is SEHNR and CDR2 is FQNEAQ in the germline V gene (reference sequence). The CDR3 protein is CASSLAQTSTDTQYF. CDR3 bases: TGTGCCAGCAGCTTAGCGCAGACCAGCACAGATACGCAGTATTTT.

This clonotype occurred a few times. V and J are TRBV5-1 and TRBJ2-7; 9 nucleotides align to TRBD1. Germline loops: CDR1 SGHRS, CDR2 YFSETQ. Unmatched junction bases numbered 7, after V lost 3 bases and J lost 3 bases. The CDR3 has 15 amino acids. The CDR3: CASSSPGQGVYEQYF. The CDR3 DNA sequence: TGCGCCAGCAGCTCACCGGGACAGGGAGTCTACGAGCAGTACTTC. Full variable domain (missing parts from reference TRBV5-1 and TRBJ2-7): KAGVTQTPRYLIKTRGQQVTLSCSPISGHRSVSWYQQTPGQGLQFLFEYFSETQRNKGNFPGRFSGRQFSNSRSEMNVSTLELGDSALYLCASSSPGQGVYEQYFGPGTRLTVT.

This clonotype was seen a handful of times. This chain connects TRBV24-1 to TRBJ1-2, with a weak D call TRBD1 (6 bases). This CDR3 is built from 15 residues. CDR1 and CDR2 from the germline V gene are KGHDR and SFDVKD. The V and J ends lost 6 bases and 8 bases respectively, with 21 bases between them. CDR3: CATSSRQAATGGYTF. As DNA, the CDR3 is TGTGCCACCAGTTCCAGACAGGCCGCTACTGGGGGCTACACCTTC.

This clonotype has just a few counts. CDR3 coding DNA: TGTGCCACCAGTGATCCTAATCCCCGACTAGCGTTGTCGGAGCTGTTTTTT. As protein: CATSDPNPRLALSELFF. This chain uses TRBV24-1 with TRBJ2-2; 8 nucleotides agree with TRBD2. The CDR3 consists of 17 residues. J gave up 10 bases and V 3 bases, and 15 bases lay outside the gene matches. Germline V CDR1 and CDR2: KGHDR, SFDVKD.

The rearrangement joins TRBV11-3 to TRBJ2-1; weak D call: TRBD2 (5 bases). The V end was cut by 9 bases, the J end by 8 bases, with 14 bases between. Per the germline V gene, CDR1 is SGHNT and CDR2 is YENEEA. The CDR3 is 12 residues long. The CDR3: CASGTRSYEQFF. DNA of the CDR3: TGTGCCAGTGGAACTAGGTCCTATGAGCAGTTCTTC.

There are many counts of this clonotype. The chain recombines TRBV27 with TRBJ2-7, with 10 bases matching TRBD2. V was clipped by 3 bases and J by 2 bases; unmatched bases: 10. This CDR3 region has 17 residues. Germline assignment: CDR1 MNHEY and CDR2 SMNVEV (reference sequence). The CDR3 region has the DNA TGTGCCAGCAGTTTTTCGGCTAGCGGGAGTGGTGCCTACGAGCAGTACTTC. Translated: CASSFSASGSGAYEQYF.

This clonotype was detected only a few times. The chain couples TRBV10-2 to TRBJ1-1, with a possible D match to TRBD1 (6 bases). CDR3 size: 13 residues. Germline lookup yields CDR1 WSHSY and CDR2 SAAADI. With 0 bases removed from V and 9 bases from J, the gap between germline ends came to 11 bases. The CDR3 is CASSESTRGQAFF. For the CDR3, the DNA is TGCGCCAGCAGTGAGTCGACTCGGGGGCAAGCTTTCTTT.

The rearrangement joins TRBV12-3 or TRBV12-4 to TRBJ2-5; no reliable D call. CDR3 size: 14 residues. V was cut by 5 bases and J by 3 bases, with 13 bases left in between. The CDR3 DNA reads TGTGCCAGCAGTCAAGTACATCTGGAAGAGACCCAGTACTTC. Translation gives CASSQVHLEETQYF.

The chain uses TRBV12-3 or TRBV12-4 and TRBJ2-7, with D tentatively TRBD1 (5 bases). The CDR3 is made up of 14 amino acids. With 1 base removed from V and 0 bases from J, the gap between germline ends came to 7 bases. The CDR3 loop is CASSLDRYSYEQYF. The CDR3 DNA is TGTGCCAGCAGTTTAGACAGGTACTCCTACGAGCAGTACTTC.

The chain couples TRBV9 to TRBJ1-2, with 9 bases aligning to TRBD1. Germline trimming cut 4 bases from V and 8 bases from J; bases unmatched to any gene: 9. From germline, CDR1 is SGDLS and CDR2 YYNGEE. CDR3 length: 14 amino acids. DNA of the CDR3: TGTGCCAGCAGCACAACACAGGGGGCTCGGGGCTACACCTTC. Translation gives CASSTTQGARGYTF.

This chain uses TRBV14 with TRBJ1-3; unclear D gene. CDR1 SGHDN and CDR2 FVKESK come from the germline V gene. This CDR3 has 15 residues. The V end was cut by 3 bases, the J end by 4 bases, with 13 bases between. The CDR3 here is CASSQIRGSGNTIYF. Written as DNA, the CDR3 is TGTGCCAGCAGCCAGATCCGCGGGTCCGGAAACACCATATATTTT.

The chain joins TRBV7-6 to TRBJ2-3; TRBD2 agrees at 8 bases. The CDR3 runs to 18 residues. J lost 0 bases, V lost 2 bases, and 10 bases had no gene match. From germline, CDR1 is SGHVS and CDR2 FNYEAQ. As DNA, the CDR3 is TGTGCCAGCAGCTTAAGAAGCGGGGGCTTTTCTAGCACAGATACGCAGTATTTT. Its translation: CASSLRSGGFSSTDTQYF.